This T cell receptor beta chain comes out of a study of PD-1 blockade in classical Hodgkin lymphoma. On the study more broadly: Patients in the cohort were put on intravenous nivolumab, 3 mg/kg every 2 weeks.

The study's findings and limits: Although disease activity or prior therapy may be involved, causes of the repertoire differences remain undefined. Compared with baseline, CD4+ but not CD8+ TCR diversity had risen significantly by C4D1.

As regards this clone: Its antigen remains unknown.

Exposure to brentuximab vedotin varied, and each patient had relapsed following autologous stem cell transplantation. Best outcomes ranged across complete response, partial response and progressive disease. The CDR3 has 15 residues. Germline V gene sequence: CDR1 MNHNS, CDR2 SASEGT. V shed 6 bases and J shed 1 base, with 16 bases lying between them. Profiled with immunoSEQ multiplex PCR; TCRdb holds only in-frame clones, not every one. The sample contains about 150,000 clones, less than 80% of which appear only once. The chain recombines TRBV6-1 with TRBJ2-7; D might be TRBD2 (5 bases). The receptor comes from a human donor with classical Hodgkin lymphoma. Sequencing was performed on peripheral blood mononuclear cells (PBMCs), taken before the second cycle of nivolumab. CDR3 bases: TGTGCCAGCAGATCAACCCGGACTGGATCCTACGAGCAGTACTTC. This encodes CASRSTRTGSYEQYF.